A single sample gave rise to the 23 T cell receptor beta chains below, sequenced in a study of blood T cells in healthy people across ages (dated by TCRdb to between 2014 and 2017). The library relied on 5' RACE. A second PCR of roughly 7 to 11 cycles was run with a J-beta primer mix and a sample-barcoded 5' primer. TCRdb reprocessing: public reads trimmed at Q25 with fastp, clones called with MiXCR, in-frame beta chains kept. Identical CDR3 proteins give one entry, which carries the most common genes and DNA. This sample has 1,800,000 or so distinct CDR3 sequences in its table, and about 39% of those were observed once. Clones ranked in the top ten supply roughly 23% of the sample. The material sequenced was blood. Receptors were obtained from a human donor in good health.

The chain is built from TRBV25-1 and TRBJ2-7; TRBD1 matches at 8 bases. Losses at the gene ends were 7 bases for V and 3 bases for J; bases not matched to a gene: 5. CDR3 length equals 13 residues. Germline values: CDR1 MGHDK, CDR2 SYGVNS. The CDR3, as DNA: TGTGCCAGCATCGGGGACAGGCTCTACGAGCAGTACTTC. Its protein is CASIGDRLYEQYF.

The rearrangement uses TRBV6-1 and TRBJ1-2; D is unclear. CDR3 length: 13 amino acids. Trimming left V 1 base short and J 4 bases short, with 7 bases between. CDR1 and CDR2 from the germline V gene are MNHNS and SASEGT. This CDR3 reads CASSEGRPYGYTF. CDR3 sequence (DNA): TGTGCCAGCAGTGAAGGAAGGCCCTATGGCTACACCTTC.

With regard to this clonotype: This may arise from a read error, as a much more abundant clone is one base away. The V and J genes are TRBV4-3 and TRBJ2-7, with D hard to call. The CDR3 covers 14 residues. Germline CDR1 reads LGHNA; CDR2 reads YSLEER. The ends were cut back, 4 bases at V and 1 base at J, with 11 bases in the middle. The CDR3 here is CASSRDCGSYEQYF. Written as DNA, the CDR3 is TGCGCCAGCAGCCGGGATTGCGGTTCCTACGAGCAGTACTTC.

The V and J genes are TRBV11-2 and TRBJ2-7; D is perhaps TRBD1 (6 bases). This CDR3 is 17 amino acids long. CDR1 and CDR2 (germline): SGHAT, FQNNGV. Trimming removed 2 bases from V and 0 bases from J, with 17 bases in between. Here the CDR3 reads CASSLMTGTPSSYEQYF. CDR3 coding DNA: TGTGCCAGCAGCTTAATGACCGGGACACCGAGCTCCTACGAGCAGTACTTC.

A remark on this clonotype: The junction departs from germline at one end; a sequencing error may be responsible. The V gene is TRBV7-9, the J gene TRBJ1-2; a possible D gene is TRBD1 (6 bases). Germline V gives CDR1 SEHNR, CDR2 FQNEAQ (reference sequence). This CDR3 region has 14 residues. CDR3 region: CANSYTRGGFGYTF. The CDR3 nucleotides read TGTGCCAACAGCTACACTCGAGGGGGTTTTGGCTACACCTTC.

The chain recombines TRBV6-2 or TRBV6-3 with TRBJ1-6; TRBD1 is a possible D gene (5 bases). In germline, CDR1 is MNHEY, CDR2 SVGEGT. The CDR3 loop spans 13 amino acids. Trimming removed 4 bases from V and 10 bases from J, with 11 bases in between. CDR3 bases: TGTGCCAGCAGTTCCGCAGGGCCGTCACCCCTCCACTTT. Amino acid sequence: CASSSAGPSPLHF.

This clonotype was detected only a few times. The chain joins TRBV12-3 or TRBV12-4 to TRBJ1-2; D might be TRBD1 (5 bases). Deletions cut 6 bases from V and 6 bases from J, with 23 bases between. This CDR3 has 16 residues. The CDR3 spells CASRLKWGSPPDGYTF. In DNA form, the CDR3 reads TGTGCCAGCAGACTCAAATGGGGCAGTCCCCCGGATGGCTACACCTTC.

The genes are TRBV20-1 and TRBJ2-1; unclear D gene. This CDR3 is 17 amino acids long. The V end was cut by 0 bases, the J end by 0 bases, with 15 bases between. The germline CDR1 and CDR2 sequences are DFQATT and SNEGSKA (reference sequence). The CDR3 DNA sequence: TGCAGTGCTAGAGATCCGACCGGGTCGAGCTCCTACAATGAGCAGTTCTTC. This codes for CSARDPTGSSSYNEQFF.

The chain links TRBV29-1 to TRBJ1-1, with D unclear. This CDR3 has 14 amino acids. V lost 6 bases, J lost 0 bases, and 14 bases lay in between. The germline V gene has CDR1 SQVTM and CDR2 ANQGSEA. As DNA, the CDR3 is TGCAGCGTAAGACGGTTGCGGATGAACACTGAAGCTTTCTTT. It translates to CSVRRLRMNTEAFF.

The chain carries TRBV27 and TRBJ1-2, with D unresolved. V lost 0 bases, J lost 8 bases, and 16 bases lay in between. Germline CDR1 and CDR2: MNHEY and SMNVEV (reference sequence). This CDR3 is 15 amino acids long. The CDR3 DNA reads as TGTGCCAGCAGTTTATCATTAGGGTCGGGTACCGGCTACACCTTC. Residues: CASSLSLGSGTGYTF.

Note on this clonotype: At one end, the junction sequence differs from germline, possibly due to a read error. This rearrangement joins TRBV6-1 to TRBJ2-7; D is possibly TRBD1 (6 bases). CDR3 length: 14 amino acids. Germline V CDR1 and CDR2: MNHNS, SASEGT. The CDR3 nucleotides read TGTGCCAGCAAAATAGTGGACAGCTCCCACGAGCAGTACTTC. This encodes CASKIVDSSHEQYF.

In its sample, this clonotype was seen a few times. The V gene is TRBV7-2, the J gene TRBJ2-7, with TRBD2 identical over 8 bases. Unmatched junction bases numbered 5, after V lost 1 base and J lost 3 bases. Germline CDR1 reads SGHTA; CDR2 reads FQGNSA. The length of the CDR3 is 15 residues. CDR3: CASSLVGGGIYEQYF. The DNA of the CDR3 is TGTGCCAGCAGCTTAGTCGGGGGGGGTATCTACGAGCAGTACTTC.

A few counts support this clonotype. The rearrangement uses TRBV6-2 or TRBV6-3 and TRBJ2-1; D gene ambiguous. Looked up from germline, CDR1 is MNHEY and CDR2 is SVGEGT. V dropped 7 bases and J dropped 4 bases, with 8 bases sitting between them. The CDR3 consists of 12 residues. CDR3 sequence reads: CASNRAYNEQFF. In DNA, the CDR3 is TGTGCCAGCAACAGAGCTTACAATGAGCAGTTCTTC.

This clonotype was seen more than once but under ten times. The J gene is TRBJ2-3, the V gene TRBV20-1; 7 bases are shared with TRBD2. The CDR3 covers 15 residues. V was clipped by 3 bases and J by 2 bases; unmatched bases: 8. CDR1 and CDR2 from the germline V gene are DFQATT and SNEGSKA (reference sequence). The CDR3 DNA sequence: TGCAGTGCTAGTGGGGGGGGGTCCCACACAGATACGCAGTATTTT. Its protein is CSASGGGSHTDTQYF.

This clonotype was counted a few times. The chain has TRBV10-2 and TRBJ2-3; 8 bases fit TRBD1. The length of the CDR3 is 13 residues. Germline loops: CDR1 WSHSY, CDR2 SAAADI. Trimming removed 7 bases from V and 4 bases from J; junction bases left unmatched: 4. The CDR3 protein is CASKTTGADTQYF. Written as DNA, the CDR3 is TGCGCCAGCAAGACGACAGGGGCAGATACGCAGTATTTT.

This clonotype showed up just a few times. CDR3 protein: CASSSQSGRSYNEQFF. The CDR3 DNA follows: TGTGCCAGCAGCTCGCAAAGCGGTAGGTCCTACAATGAGCAGTTCTTC. This sequence joins TRBV7-2 and TRBJ2-1; tentatively, D is TRBD2 (5 bases). The CDR3 has 16 amino acids. Per the germline V gene, CDR1 is SGHTA and CDR2 is FQGNSA. V was cut by 4 bases and J by 1 base, with 14 bases left in between.

In the case of this clonotype: A read error may produce the germline difference seen at one junction end. The CDR3 region has the DNA TGTGCCAGCAGCCTTGGGCAGGGAACCTATCGGCCCCGGCATTTT. It codes for CASSLGQGTYRPRHF. V and J are TRBV6-5 and TRBJ1-5; a possible D gene is TRBD1 (5 bases). CDR1 is MNHEY, CDR2 SVGAGI, per germline. This CDR3 comprises 15 residues.

The chain is built from TRBV3-1 and TRBJ2-7; D gene uncertain. Trimming cost V 1 base and J 0 bases, with 10 bases left between them. The CDR3 contains 15 residues. CDR1 LGHDT and CDR2 YNNKEL come from the germline V gene (reference sequence). The CDR3 sequence is CASSQVTSSSYEQYF. The CDR3 DNA follows: TGTGCCAGCAGCCAAGTAACCTCCAGCTCCTACGAGCAGTACTTC.

V usage is TRBV5-5 and J usage is TRBJ1-1, with D possibly TRBD1 on 5 matching bases. Between the trimmed V and J ends, which lost 4 bases and 7 bases, there was a span of 20 bases. Germline assignment: CDR1 SGHKS and CDR2 YYEKEE (reference sequence). The CDR3 runs to 15 residues. CDR3 protein: CASSARDGSYLEAFF. DNA of the CDR3: TGTGCCAGCAGCGCGCGGGACGGCAGTTACCTTGAAGCTTTCTTT. The variable domain in full, with the rest retrieved from reference TRBV5-5 and TRBJ1-1, is DAGVTQSPTHLIKTRGQQVTLRCSPISGHKSVSWYQQVLGQGPQFIFQYYEKEERGRGNFPDRFSARQFPNYSSELNVNALLLGDSALYLCASSARDGSYLEAFFGQGTRLTVV.

This clonotype was observed at least ten times. The rearrangement uses TRBV20-1 and TRBJ2-7; D gene ambiguous. Deletions cut 3 bases from V and 0 bases from J, with 6 bases between. This CDR3 is 12 amino acids long. Germline V lookup: CDR1 DFQATT, CDR2 SNEGSKA (reference sequence). The CDR3 bases are TGCAGTGCTAGGGCGAGCTCCTACGAGCAGTACTTC. It is translated as CSARASSYEQYF.

The chain couples TRBV29-1 to TRBJ2-3; either TRBD1 or TRBD2 may supply D (6 bases each). The CDR3 consists of 14 residues. The germline CDR1 and CDR2 sequences are SQVTM and ANQGSEA. Trimming stripped 0 bases from V and 14 bases from J, with 21 bases between. CDR3 coding DNA: TGCAGCGTTGAAGAGCAACAGGGAGGTGAAAAACTGTATTTT. It is translated as CSVEEQQGGEKLYF.

In this sample, this clonotype turned up a few times. This chain joins TRBV6-2 or TRBV6-3 and TRBJ1-5, with D perhaps TRBD1 (5 bases). Germline values: CDR1 MNHEY, CDR2 SVGEGT. The CDR3 has 15 residues. V lost 6 bases to trimming and J lost 4 bases, with 16 bases between them. The CDR3 bases are TGTGCCAGCAGGACCCCTCGACAGCTGAATCAGCCCCAGCATTTT. Encoded protein: CASRTPRQLNQPQHF.

This clonotype appeared a few times. The chain employs TRBV15 and TRBJ2-1; tentative D call: TRBD1 (5 bases). V lost 1 base, J lost 3 bases, and 13 bases lay in between. The CDR3 totals 16 residues. CDR1 is LNHNV, CDR2 YYDKDF, per germline (reference sequence). The CDR3 sequence is CATSRGRQTFYNEQFF. The CDR3 DNA follows: TGTGCCACCAGCAGAGGAAGACAGACCTTCTACAATGAGCAGTTCTTC.